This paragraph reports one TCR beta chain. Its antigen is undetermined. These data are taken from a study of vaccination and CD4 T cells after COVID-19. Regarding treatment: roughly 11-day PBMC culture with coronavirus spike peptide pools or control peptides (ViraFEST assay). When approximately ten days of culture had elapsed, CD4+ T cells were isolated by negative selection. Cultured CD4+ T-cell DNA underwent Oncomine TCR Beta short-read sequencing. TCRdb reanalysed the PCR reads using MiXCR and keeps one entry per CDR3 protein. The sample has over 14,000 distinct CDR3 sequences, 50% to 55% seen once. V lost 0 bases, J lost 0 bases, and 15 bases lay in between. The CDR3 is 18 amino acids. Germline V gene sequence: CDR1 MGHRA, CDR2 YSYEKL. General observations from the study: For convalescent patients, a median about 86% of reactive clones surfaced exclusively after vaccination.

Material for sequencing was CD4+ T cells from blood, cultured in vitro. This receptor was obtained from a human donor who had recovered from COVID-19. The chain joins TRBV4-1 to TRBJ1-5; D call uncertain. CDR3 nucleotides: TGCGCCAGCAGCCAAGATGGTGGGAACAGTTATAGCAATCAGCCCCAGCATTTT. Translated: CASSQDGGNSYSNQPQHF.